This T cell receptor beta chain was retrieved from a study of T-cell reconstitution after alpha-beta-depleted transplantation in children. The CDR3 extends over 14 amino acids. The V gene lost 5 bases and the J gene lost 0 bases, with 11 bases spanning the gap. This clonotype was counted ten times or more. Researchers prepared the TCRbeta library using unique molecular identifiers, the study reports. TCRdb ran MiXCR on the PCR reads and lists one entry per CDR3 protein. This sample yields nearly 200,000 distinct CDR3 sequences, of which roughly 6% are seen a single time; around 4.1% belongs to the top ten.

The sequenced sample was PBMCs, obtained before TCRalphabeta/CD19-depleted stem cell transplant. The sequence was collected from a girl less than two years old with combined immunodeficiency, due to receive a stem cell transplant. The chain combines TRBV12-3 or TRBV12-4 with TRBJ2-7, with TRBD2 as a possible D gene (5 bases). In DNA, the CDR3 is TGTGCCAGCAGTGTCGCTAGCAGCTCCTACGAGCAGTACTTC. Protein: CASSVASSSYEQYF.